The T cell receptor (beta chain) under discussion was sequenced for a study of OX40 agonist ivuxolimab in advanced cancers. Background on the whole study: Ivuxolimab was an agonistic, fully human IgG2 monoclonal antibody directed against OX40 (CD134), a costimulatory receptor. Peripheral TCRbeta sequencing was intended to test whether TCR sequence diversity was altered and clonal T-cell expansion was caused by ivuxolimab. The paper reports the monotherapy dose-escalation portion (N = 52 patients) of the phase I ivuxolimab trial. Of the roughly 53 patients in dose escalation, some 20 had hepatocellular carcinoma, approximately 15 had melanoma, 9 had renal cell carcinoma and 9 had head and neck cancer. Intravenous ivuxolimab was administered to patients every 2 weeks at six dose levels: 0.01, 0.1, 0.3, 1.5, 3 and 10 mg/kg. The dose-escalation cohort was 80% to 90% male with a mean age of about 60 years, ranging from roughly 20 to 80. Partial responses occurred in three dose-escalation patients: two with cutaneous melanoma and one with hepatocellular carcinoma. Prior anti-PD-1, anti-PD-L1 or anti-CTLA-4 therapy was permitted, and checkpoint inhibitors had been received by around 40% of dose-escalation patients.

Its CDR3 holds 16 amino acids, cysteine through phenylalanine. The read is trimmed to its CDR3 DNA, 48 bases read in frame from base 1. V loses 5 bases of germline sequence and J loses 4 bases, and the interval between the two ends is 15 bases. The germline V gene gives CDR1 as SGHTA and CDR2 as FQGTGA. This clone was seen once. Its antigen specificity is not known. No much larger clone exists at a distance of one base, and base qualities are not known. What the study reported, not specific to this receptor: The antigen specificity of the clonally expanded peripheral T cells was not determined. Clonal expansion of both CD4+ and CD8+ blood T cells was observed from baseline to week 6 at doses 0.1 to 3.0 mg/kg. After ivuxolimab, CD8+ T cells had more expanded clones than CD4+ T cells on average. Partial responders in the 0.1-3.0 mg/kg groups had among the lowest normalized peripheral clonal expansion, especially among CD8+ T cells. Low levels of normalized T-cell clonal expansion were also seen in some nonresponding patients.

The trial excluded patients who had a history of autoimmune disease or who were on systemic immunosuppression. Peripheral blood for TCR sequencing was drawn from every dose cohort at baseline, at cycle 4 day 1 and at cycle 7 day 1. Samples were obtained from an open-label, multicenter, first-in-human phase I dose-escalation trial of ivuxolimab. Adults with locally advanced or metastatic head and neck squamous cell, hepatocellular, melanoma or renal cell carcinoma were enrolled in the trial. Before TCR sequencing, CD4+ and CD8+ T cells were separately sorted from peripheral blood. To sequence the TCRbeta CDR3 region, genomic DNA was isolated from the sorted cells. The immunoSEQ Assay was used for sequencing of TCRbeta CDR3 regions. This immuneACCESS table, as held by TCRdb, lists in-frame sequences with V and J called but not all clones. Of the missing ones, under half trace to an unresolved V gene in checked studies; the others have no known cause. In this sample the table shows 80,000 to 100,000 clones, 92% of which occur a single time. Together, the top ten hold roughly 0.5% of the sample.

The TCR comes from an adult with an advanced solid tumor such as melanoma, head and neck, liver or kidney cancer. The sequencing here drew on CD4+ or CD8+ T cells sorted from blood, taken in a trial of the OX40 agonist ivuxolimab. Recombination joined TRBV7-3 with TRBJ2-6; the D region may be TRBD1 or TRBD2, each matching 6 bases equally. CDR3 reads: CASSRSGAQGANVLTF. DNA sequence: TGTGCCAGCAGCCGCTCGGGGGCGCAGGGGGCCAACGTCCTGACTTTC.